The source of this T cell receptor (beta chain) is a study of T cells expressing NK-cell markers (dated by TCRdb to 2019 to 2021). With respect to the entire study: TCR beta-chain repertoires were profiled in sorted CD3+CD56+NKG2C+, CD3+CD56+NKG2C- and CD3+CD56-NKG2C+ T-cell subsets from roughly eight donors. Among the eight sequenced donors, seven were HCMV-seropositive and one was HCMV-seronegative. The eight sequenced donors were randomly selected healthy volunteers, three men and five women. Illumina HiSeq 2000/2500, MiSeq or NextSeq was used to sequence libraries as 2 x 150 bp reads. General conclusions and limits of the study: For several donors, the dominant CD3+CD56+NKG2C+ clonotypes were among the top 10 CD8+ clonotypes and accounted for about 1.0-8% of CD8+ T cells. Those dominant clonotypes were again the most abundant among CD3+CD56-NKG2C+ cells in several donors, at about 28.3-60.1%. It remained unclear whether the expanded NKG2C-expressing T cell clones were specific for HCMV antigens.

Instrument used: Illumina HiSeq 2000. TCR beta cDNA libraries were made by 5'RACE template switching that added a universal primer site and unique molecular identifiers. cDNA synthesis was primed from the TCR beta constant segment and was followed by two successive PCR amplification steps. The published analysis was carried out like this. MIGEC handled demultiplexing of the reads and grouping by UMI, while MiTCR was used to assemble and quantify clonotypes. To exclude erroneous sequences, any TCR cDNA sequence not supported by at least two reads was discarded. The tcR package was used for downstream repertoire analysis, with clonotypes matched between fractions based on CDR3 nucleotide sequence plus V segment. Antigen specificity was annotated against VDJdb with VDJmatch, allowing one amino acid substitution in CDR3. TCRdb reprocessed the raw reads; every CDR3 protein sequence is a single record, and DNA is not supplied. It is TCRdb's table, rather than the study itself, that gives the V and J calls and clone size. The table for this sample records 450,000 to 600,000 distinct CDR3 sequences. About 3.6% of the sample is taken by the ten largest.

Including cysteine and phenylalanine, the CDR3 has 14 amino acids. No DNA appears here. From a lookup of the germline V gene, CDR1 and CDR2 are MDHEN and SYDVKM. To determine HCMV serostatus, a commercial ELISA kit was used to detect HCMV-specific IgG in serum. Ficoll density gradient centrifugation was used to isolate peripheral blood mononuclear cells from blood. Concerning this clonotype itself: This receptor's antigen is unknown.

The origin of this receptor is a man in his late teens or twenties in good health. Donor details come from another sample of the same person, matched by shared clones. The V and J segments used are TRBV28 and TRBJ2-1; TCRdb's D gene call, TRBD1, goes unchecked for lack of DNA. Sequenced sample: blood T cells: a sorted CD56 or NKG2C T cell subset, CD4+ or CD8+ T cells, or bulk PBMC T cells (not recorded which). CDR3 sequence: CASRGQGYYNEQFF.